The TCR beta chain under discussion was sequenced for a study of blood T cells in healthy people across ages. Study-level findings and limits: Long-lived donors had more naive CD4+ cells and higher diversity than aged donors.

In this sample, this clonotype turned up a few times. The antigen is unknown. Ranging in age from roughly 6 to 100, the donors were healthy Caucasian individuals from Russia. The authors isolated at least 6 million PBMCs per sample. Together with a sample-barcoded 5' primer, a J-beta primer mix was included in a second PCR lasting roughly 6 to 12 cycles. Every single cDNA molecule received a tag from a template-switch adaptor with 12 random nucleotides. TCRdb passed the 5' RACE reads through MiXCR, listing each CDR3 protein once. The sample includes 1.5 million to 2 million distinct CDR3 sequences, about 50% seen only once; the top ten take around 2.1%. The source material was blood. The TCR comes from a woman aged 40-49 years in good health.

CDR3 residues: CASSPETAYYGYTF. CDR3 DNA sequence: TGTGCCAGCAGCCCCGAGACTGCCTACTATGGCTACACCTTC. The V and J genes are TRBV7-9 and TRBJ1-2; D is undetermined. In germline, CDR1 is SEHNR, CDR2 FQNEAQ (reference sequence). V was cut by 5 bases and J by 3 bases, with 13 bases left in between. This CDR3 has 14 amino acids.